This entry features one T cell receptor (beta chain) sequence. No cognate antigen has been identified for it. Per-nucleotide qualities are absent, and no much larger clonotype sits a single base away. This sample was taken from a study of cytomegalovirus exposure and HLA in healthy donors (dated by TCRdb to the late 2010s). For context, the study as a whole: An earlier analysis of roughly 610 of the donors reported about 300 Gb of sequence data and 117 million unique TCR beta sequences obtained from about 179 million T cells. Approximately 330 gigabases of sequencing data and around 80 million unique TCR sequences made up an early release that covered approximately 620 HLA-typed donors. Of the approximately 400 genotyped donors, 65% to 90% were placed in the genetic ancestry cluster associated with self-reported Caucasian donors. The aim of the study was to test whether cataloging public T cell receptors could identify signatures of past pathogen exposure. The study used immunosequencing to profile the T cell repertoires of approximately 630 subjects and linked those repertoires to cytomegalovirus serostatus. Besides the first cohort of approximately 710 subjects, a separate validation cohort made up of over a hundred different subjects was used. High-throughput TCR immunosequencing, statistical association of individual TCRs with disease status, and machine learning were combined to predict cytomegalovirus infection status. A later analysis re-analyzed previously published TCR beta repertoires from 666 donors and added high-resolution HLA genotyping to study TCR occurrence patterns. The later analysis used no new phenotypic data to find candidate immune exposures, relying instead on TCR beta sequences and their occurrence across donors. An earlier analysis of approximately 640 of the donors applied high-throughput TCR beta sequencing to assess whether each TCR beta V gene segment acted as functional or pseudogenic. Alongside the repertoire data, information on donor age, sex, ethnicity and CMV serostatus was compiled. Genome-wide SNP genotypes for about 65% of the roughly 670 donors were used in a later genetic analysis, which treated that subset as a discovery cohort. Every repertoire in the discovery cohort had been generated on one and the same sequencing platform. Class I and class II HLA loci were covered by the typing at four-digit resolution. The number of typed donors differed by locus: roughly 620-630 for A, B, C, DRB1 and DQB1; approximately 520 for DQA1; 606 for DPA1; and roughly 470 for DPB1. Roughly five DR-DQ haplotypes were handled as single units for association and clustering, since linkage in the cohort was strong. Across about 380 genotyped donors of the cohort, an average of approximately 240,000 unique TCR beta nucleotide sequences per donor were sequenced, and around 20% of those sequences were non-productive.

The research as a whole found: Across donors, most TCR sequences were observed very rarely, whereas some public TCRs were present in many individuals. In a later analysis, HLA-associated TCR beta chains were found to be more clonally expanded and to have lower generation probabilities than equally common non-associated chains. Presence/absence analyses assumed roughly uniform sequencing depth across donors, an assumption that may not hold. According to a later analysis, most CMV-associated TCR beta chains appeared to be HLA-restricted, and the HLA associations seemed to be driven largely by CMV exposure. The only immune exposure information available for the cohort was CMV serostatus. Because HLA typing was unavailable for some donors at each locus, only the typed subset was used in association tests. Because counts were too low, 15 to 20 rarely observed V segments, including chromosome 9 orphons, were left out of the earlier analysis of 587 of the donors. Cytomegalovirus status was reported to be diagnosed by the classifier with high specificity and sensitivity in both the original and validation cohorts. According to a later analysis, parvovirus B19, influenza, CMV and Epstein-Barr virus appeared linked to several top co-occurrence clusters. In the study, roughly 160 TCR beta chains were listed as associated with cytomegalovirus. An association between a missense DCLRE1C variant and V-gene and J-gene trimming of TCR beta chains was found in a later genetic analysis and replicated in an independent cohort. This cohort had only TCR beta chains sequenced, and the lack of alpha or paired-chain data limited which features could be detected. A cluster of highly shared sequence variants was judged likely to represent a technical artifact of the sequencing pipeline. Compared with the 666-donor mean, donors in an Asian-associated ancestry cluster had fewer N-insertions in productive TCRs, according to a later genetic analysis. A further reported finding was that TCR beta sequences accurately predicted the HLA-A and HLA-B alleles for most subjects in the first cohort. Strong co-occurrence of HLA alleles, especially DR and DQ, made assigning TCR associations to individual alleles difficult. In vitro tests confirmed that a few of the cytomegalovirus-associated TCR beta chains recognize cytomegalovirus antigens. In a later analysis, TCR association rates were found to vary across HLA loci, with the most associated TCRs seen for DRB1 alleles and the fewest for HLA-C alleles. It was suggested by the authors that the approach could potentially be generalized to other disease states and immunological phenotypes. Correlated functional status among segregating V segments might reflect linkage disequilibrium, but an unknown experimental factor could not be ruled out. In an earlier analysis of approximately 600 of the donors, most TCR beta V segments were observed in productive rearrangements about 87% or about 30% of the time, broadly matching IMGT annotations. In a later analysis, 15,000 to 20,000 TCR beta sequences were associated with specific HLA alleles at a false discovery rate of 0.05.

Libraries were constructed by the immunoSEQ multiplex PCR assay. The multiplex PCR relied on a mix of 60 forward primers for TCR Vbeta segments and 13 reverse primers for TCR Jbeta segments. The CDR3 region of rearranged TCR beta genes was amplified from genomic DNA by a multiplex PCR assay. The amplified TCR beta libraries were sequenced on the Illumina HiSeq System as 87-base-pair reads. On the study's bioinformatics: Across the 600 to 700 repertoires, a later analysis counted about 81 million unique TCR beta chains, about 10 million of which were shared by at least two donors. Raw reads were error-corrected and collapsed into unique sequences with a nearest-neighbor algorithm that merged closely related sequences to remove PCR and sequencing errors. V, D and J gene segments were assigned by aligning CDR3 sequences to IMGT reference sequences. For a sequence to be retained, a match of at least six nucleotides to both a V gene segment and a J gene segment was required. Rearrangements were called productive when the CDR3 lacked stop codons and stayed in frame with V and J; all others were non-productive. CDR3 was defined by IMGT convention, running from the second conserved V-encoded cysteine to the conserved J-encoded phenylalanine. The earlier analysis of 587 of the donors excluded sequences that lacked an unambiguous match to a single V gene segment. In an earlier analysis of approximately 590 of the donors, a V segment was called functional when productive rearrangements were above 56.7%, and segregating when the standard deviation between donors exceeded 5%. A statistical classification framework was built to diagnose cytomegalovirus status from the catalog of TCR beta chain sequences. In a later analysis, TCR nucleotide sequences were compared against IMGT/GENE-DB human TR gene sequences so that V and J genes could be assigned. In a later analysis, CDR3 sequences and most-parsimonious VDJ recombination scenarios were assigned using the TCRdist pipeline. In a later analysis, each TCR beta chain was defined by its CDR3 amino acid sequence together with its V-gene family, and reads without a unique V-gene family were excluded. As a way to deal with suspected cross-contamination and a sequencing artifact, a later analysis dropped over 550 nucleotide sequences that were highly shared and had low generation probability. In a later analysis, a clonal expansion index for each public chain was calculated from normalized within-repertoire ranks of inferred template counts. In a later analysis, generation probabilities were computed using a VDJ recombination model fitted to out-of-frame rearrangements, and the results were checked against IGoR. Hypergeometric tests were used in a later analysis to score TCR-TCR, TCR-HLA and TCR-CMV co-occurrence, with a repertoire-size bias correction applied to the TCR pairs. In a later analysis, false discovery rates were estimated by permuting HLA or CMV assignments 20 times. A later analysis grouped co-occurring TCRs with DBSCAN, adding TCRdist sequence similarity when clustering within HLA-allele-positive subsets. Repertoires with fewer than 30,000 or more than 120,000 public chains were left out of co-occurrence clustering, as were five repertoires with anomalous nucleotide sharing. In its TCRdb copy, this immuneACCESS table keeps in-frame sequences only and misses some clones. Where compared with another copy, unresolved V genes explain less than half of these, and the others have no known cause. V, J and clone size are those of that table, while D and trimming were read from the DNA. The sample profile shows just over 200,000 clones; approximately 85% of them were found once. The ten largest clones capture 2.5% to 3% of the sample.

The cohort comprised approximately 700 healthy bone marrow donors. Cohort members were all nominally healthy when sampled, although unrecorded immune exposures were likely present. The donor tested CMV seronegative and was one of the 352 seronegative cohort members. Each donor provided a peripheral blood sample, and peripheral blood mononuclear cells were used for TCR beta sequencing. Genomic DNA extraction from the blood cell samples was performed with the Qiagen DNeasy Blood Extraction Kit. The sequence derives from a woman in her thirties or forties in good health and CMV-seronegative. The sequenced sample was PBMCs.

The DNA sequence is given as TGTGCCAGCGCCGATACGGGTGGCAAAAACATTCAGTACTTC. Its translation is CASADTGGKNIQYF. The chain was built from TRBV11-2 and TRBJ2-4, with the identity of the D gene unclear. From the germline V gene, CDR1 is SGHAT and CDR2 is FQNNGV. V is pared back by 8 bases and J by 3 bases, with 14 bases lying between the germline termini. Including cysteine and phenylalanine, the CDR3 has 14 amino acids. Only the CDR3 portion is preserved as DNA: 42 bases, with reading frame beginning at the first base.